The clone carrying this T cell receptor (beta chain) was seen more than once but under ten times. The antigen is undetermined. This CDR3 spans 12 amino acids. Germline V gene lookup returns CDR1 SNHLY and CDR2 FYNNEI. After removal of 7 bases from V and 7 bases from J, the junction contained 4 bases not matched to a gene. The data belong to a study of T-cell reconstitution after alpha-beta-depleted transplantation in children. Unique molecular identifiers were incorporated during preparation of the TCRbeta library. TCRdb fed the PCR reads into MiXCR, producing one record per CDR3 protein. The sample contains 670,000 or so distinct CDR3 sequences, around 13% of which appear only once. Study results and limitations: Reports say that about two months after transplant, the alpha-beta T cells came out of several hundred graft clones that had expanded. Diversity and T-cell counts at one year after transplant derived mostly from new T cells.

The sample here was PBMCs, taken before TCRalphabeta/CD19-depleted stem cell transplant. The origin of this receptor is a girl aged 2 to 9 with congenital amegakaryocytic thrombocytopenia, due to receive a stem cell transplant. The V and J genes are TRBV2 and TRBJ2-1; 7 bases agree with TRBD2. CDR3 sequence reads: CASTTSVNEQFF. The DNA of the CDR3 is TGTGCCAGCACAACTAGCGTGAATGAGCAGTTCTTC.